One sample yielded the 17 T cell receptor beta chains listed below, sequenced in a study of CD8 T cells in Susac syndrome. Random hexamers served to reverse transcribe roughly 0.45 to 1 ug RNA. TCRdb called the immunoSEQ multiplex PCR reads again in MiXCR, with one record for every CDR3 protein. The data contain roughly 150,000 distinct CDR3 sequences, roughly 94% of them seen just once; the ten biggest clones take up roughly 0.2%. Material for sequencing was CD8+ T cells from PBMCs. These receptors originate from a human donor with multiple sclerosis.

CDR3 amino acids: CASSHGTSPADTQYF. CDR3 DNA: TGTGCCAGCAGCCACGGGACCTCTCCCGCAGATACGCAGTATTTT. The genes are TRBV6-5 and TRBJ2-3; D tentatively fits TRBD1 or TRBD2 (5 bases each). The V and J ends lost 6 bases and 4 bases respectively, with 17 bases between them. CDR1 and CDR2 from the germline V gene are MNHEY and SVGAGI. The CDR3 runs to 15 residues.

The rearrangement uses TRBV20-1 and TRBJ2-2; D uncertain. Trimming removed 6 bases from V and 1 base from J, with 3 bases in between. This CDR3 has 11 residues. CDR1 and CDR2 from the germline V gene are DFQATT and SNEGSKA (reference sequence). The CDR3 sequence: CSARNTGELFF. The CDR3 bases are TGCAGTGCAAGGAACACCGGGGAGCTGTTTTTT.

To note about this clonotype: As the CDR3 is not closed by the conserved phenylalanine or tryptophan, this likely results from a read error. The chain has TRBV28 and TRBJ1-1; a weak D match, TRBD1 (5 bases). Trimming left V 8 bases short and J 1 base short, with 17 bases between. Germline V lookup: CDR1 MDHEN, CDR2 SYDVKM. This CDR3 region has 15 residues. Here the CDR3 reads CASWDPRGGNTEAFS. CDR3 in DNA: TGTGCCAGCTGGGACCCCCGGGGGGGGAACACTGAAGCTTTCTCT.

The rearrangement joins TRBV14 to TRBJ2-5; possible D gene TRBD2, 6 bases. The germline V gene has CDR1 SGHDN and CDR2 FVKESK. The CDR3 extends over 15 amino acids. V was shortened by 0 bases and J by 3 bases, with 11 bases between the two germline ends. This CDR3 reads CASSQDGGGEETQYF. CDR3 sequence (DNA): TGTGCCAGCAGCCAAGATGGTGGCGGGGAAGAGACCCAGTACTTC.

The chain is built from TRBV9 and TRBJ2-1; TRBD2 matches 13 bases. Germline loops: CDR1 SGDLS, CDR2 YYNGEE. The CDR3 runs 20 residues. V lost 3 bases and J lost 6; bases outside the gene matches: 18. CDR3 residues: CASSDRLAGGSTEQTNEQFF. DNA for the CDR3: TGTGCCAGCAGCGATCGACTAGCGGGGGGCTCGACCGAGCAGACCAATGAGCAGTTCTTC.

This sequence joins TRBV20-1 and TRBJ1-6; 7 nucleotides line up with TRBD1. Germline CDR1 and CDR2: DFQATT and SNEGSKA (reference sequence). This CDR3 contains 17 residues. V was clipped by 0 bases and J by 9 bases; unmatched bases: 14. In nucleotides, the CDR3 is TGCAGTGCTAGAGACCACACGGAGACAGGGTGGCGTTCACCCCTCCACTTT. Its translation: CSARDHTETGWRSPLHF.

This sequence joins TRBV3-1 and TRBJ2-7; 9 nucleotides match TRBD1. J gave up 0 bases and V 3 bases, and 6 bases lay outside the gene matches. The CDR3 is made up of 16 amino acids. CDR1 and CDR2 from the germline V gene are LGHDT and YNNKEL (reference sequence). The CDR3 DNA follows: TGTGCCAGCAGCCACACAGGGGGCGTCCGCTCCTACGAGCAGTACTTC. Protein sequence: CASSHTGGVRSYEQYF.

The chain recombines TRBV29-1 with TRBJ1-1, with D tentatively TRBD1 (6 bases). Germline loops: CDR1 SQVTM, CDR2 ANQGSEA. V shed 8 bases and J shed 3 bases, with 16 bases lying between them. The CDR3 loop spans 13 amino acids. The CDR3 bases are TGCAGCCAAAGGGGGGGGCGGGACACTGAAGCTTTCTTT. Its translation: CSQRGGRDTEAFF.

This clonotype was counted a single time. V and J are TRBV7-7 and TRBJ2-1; D gene uncertain. The CDR3 runs 14 residues. Germline V lookup: CDR1 SSHAT, CDR2 FNYEAQ (reference sequence). Trimming cost V 5 bases and J 1 base, with 9 bases left between them. The CDR3 DNA is TGTGCCAGCAGCCTTAGCCGTTCCTACAATGAGCAGTTCTTC. Translating it yields CASSLSRSYNEQFF. The entire variable domain, with the rest obtained from reference TRBV7-7 and TRBJ2-1, is as follows: GAGVSQSPRYKVTKRGQDVTLRCDPISSHATLYWYQQALGQGPEFLTYFNYEAQPDKSGLPSDRFSAERPEGSISTLTIQRTEQRDSAMYRCASSLSRSYNEQFFGPGTRLTVL.

The rearrangement uses TRBV12-3 or TRBV12-4 and TRBJ2-3; TRBD2 aligns across 7 bases. The CDR3 extends over 16 amino acids. J was trimmed by 1 base and V by 6 bases; bases with no gene match: 10. The CDR3 loop reads CASRPKTGGRTDTQYF. In DNA, the CDR3 is TGTGCCAGCAGACCTAAAACGGGGGGACGCACAGATACGCAGTATTTT.

The rearrangement uses TRBV27 and TRBJ1-5; D call uncertain. CDR1 is MNHEY and CDR2 is SMNVEV in the germline V gene (reference sequence). Trimming removed 8 bases at V and 5 bases at J, with 4 bases between. CDR3 length: 10 residues. The CDR3 DNA reads as TGTGCCAGCGGGTATCAGCCCCAGCATTTT. This encodes CASGYQPQHF.

The gene calls are TRBV20-1 and TRBJ2-1; 7 bases line up with TRBD2. Per the germline V gene, CDR1 is DFQATT and CDR2 is SNEGSKA (reference sequence). This CDR3 contains 15 residues. V dropped 6 bases and J dropped 4; count of bases not matched to a gene: 12. The CDR3 bases are TGCAGTGCCCCCGAGCGGGGTGGGATTTACAATGAGCAGTTCTTC. Encoded protein: CSAPERGGIYNEQFF.

The gene calls are TRBV12-3 or TRBV12-4 and TRBJ1-1, with D possibly matching TRBD1 (6 bases). V shed 8 bases and J shed 8 bases, with 9 bases lying between them. This CDR3 is 10 amino acids long. CDR3: CASFQGEAFF. For the CDR3, the DNA is TGTGCCAGCTTCCAGGGGGAAGCTTTCTTT.

V is TRBV9 and J is TRBJ2-7; D gene uncertain. The V end lost 0 bases, the J end lost 7 bases, and 8 bases lay between the germline ends. Germline V gene data show CDR1 as SGDLS and CDR2 as YYNGEE. This CDR3 region has 12 residues. DNA of the CDR3: TGTGCCAGCAGCGTAGGGCATGGGGAGCAGTACTTC. Translated, it gives CASSVGHGEQYF.

The chain uses TRBV29-1 and TRBJ2-7; tentatively, D is TRBD1 (5 bases). CDR1 and CDR2 (germline): SQVTM, ANQGSEA. Trimming took off 1 base at V and 5 bases at J, with 21 bases between the two ends. This CDR3 has 16 residues. CDR3 region: CSVEGANIGAWNEQYF. DNA of the CDR3: TGCAGCGTTGAAGGTGCAAATATTGGGGCTTGGAACGAGCAGTACTTC.

The chain couples TRBV20-1 to TRBJ1-2, with D tentatively TRBD1 (5 bases). The CDR3 extends over 13 amino acids. CDR1 is DFQATT, CDR2 SNEGSKA, per germline (reference sequence). Trimming removed 5 bases from V and 8 bases from J, with 18 bases in between. CDR3 in DNA: TGCAGTGCTGGCAGGGCAGTGTTGGGGGGCTACACCTTC. Its translation is CSAGRAVLGGYTF.

This chain links TRBV15 with TRBJ1-4; D gene ambiguous. V lost 1 base, J lost 5 bases, and 8 bases lay in between. Germline CDR1 reads LNHNV; CDR2 reads YYDKDF (reference sequence). This CDR3 has 14 amino acids. Written as DNA, the CDR3 is TGTGCCACCAGCAGAGGAGGGTTCAATGAAAAACTGTTTTTT. This translates into CATSRGGFNEKLFF.